The present T cell receptor beta chain was sequenced within a study of OX40 agonist ivuxolimab in advanced cancers. Assay: immunoSEQ multiplex PCR; the TCRdb copy retains only in-frame clones and omits some. The data hold 20,000 to 25,000 clones, with more than 75% observed a single time. The CDR3 spans 14 residues. Germline V lookup: CDR1 LNHDA, CDR2 SQIVND (reference sequence). Trimming stripped 5 bases from V and 5 bases from J, with 15 bases between. The chain employs TRBV19 and TRBJ2-5; maybe TRBD1 (5 bases). Material: CD4+ or CD8+ T cells sorted from blood, obtained in a trial of the OX40 agonist ivuxolimab. The clonotype comes from an adult with an advanced solid tumor such as melanoma, head and neck, liver or kidney cancer. CDR3 nucleotide sequence: TGTGCCAGTAGTGCAGGGCGTTCGAGGGAGACCCAGTACTTC. Its protein product is CASSAGRSRETQYF.